Below, 20 T cell receptor beta chains from the same sample are listed, as sequenced in a study of T cells after yellow fever vaccination. TCRdb used MiXCR to reprocess the 5' RACE reads, holding one entry per CDR3 protein. The table has 300,000 or so distinct CDR3 sequences, 4% seen once. The specimen was PBMCs, collected 5 days after the yellow fever booster vaccination. These receptors were taken from a man younger than 35 who received the YFV17D yellow fever vaccine.

In its sample, this clonotype was seen many times. A much larger clone sits a single nucleotide away, making a read error possible. The V call is TRBV5-1, the J call TRBJ2-3; D unclear. The germline V gene encodes CDR1 SGHRS and CDR2 YFSETQ. The V end lost 0 bases, the J end lost 2 bases, and 4 bases lay between the germline ends. CDR3 length: 13 residues. The CDR3 protein is CASSLADTDTQYF. Here the CDR3 DNA reads TGCGCCAGCAGCTTGGCAGACACAGATACGCAGTATTTT. Filled out from reference TRBV5-1 and TRBJ2-3, the complete variable domain reads KAGVTQTPRYLIKTRGQQVTLSCSPISGHRSVSWYQQTPGQGLQFLFEYFSETQRNKGNFPGRFSGRQFSNSRSEMNVSTLELGDSALYLCASSLADTDTQYFGPGTRLTVL.

This clonotype was detected many times. As DNA, the CDR3 is TGTGCCAGCAGCTCCCCGGGACAGGGGTACAACGAGCAGTACTTC. This sequence encodes CASSSPGQGYNEQYF. V is TRBV11-1 and J is TRBJ2-7; 10 bases line up with TRBD1. Germline V gene sequence: CDR1 SGHAT, CDR2 FQDESV (reference sequence). V was pared by 4 bases and J by 5 bases, with 8 bases of the junction left unmatched. This CDR3 is built from 15 residues.

The chain's CDR3 is CSVHAIEAFF. In DNA, the CDR3 is TGCAGCGTGCACGCAATTGAAGCTTTCTTT. The genes are TRBV29-1 and TRBJ1-1; D is uncertain. This CDR3 is 10 amino acids long. V lost 6 bases, J lost 7 bases, and 9 bases lay in between. Germline V lookup: CDR1 SQVTM, CDR2 ANQGSEA. Variable domain in full (rest from reference TRBV29-1 and TRBJ1-1): SAVISQKPSRDICQRGTSLTIQCQVDSQVTMMFWYRQQPGQSLTLIATANQGSEATYESGFVIDKFPISRPNLTFSTLTVSNMSPEDSSIYLCSVHAIEAFFGQGTRLTVV.

This clonotype was seen repeatedly, ten times or more. This chain uses TRBV18 with TRBJ2-1; possibly TRBD2 for D (6 bases). Germline V lookup: CDR1 KGHSH, CDR2 LQKENI. V dropped 6 bases and J dropped 1 base, with 16 bases sitting between them. The length of the CDR3 is 16 residues. This CDR3 is CASSRQFSGSYNEQFF. DNA of the CDR3: TGTGCCAGCTCCCGACAGTTTAGCGGATCCTACAATGAGCAGTTCTTC.

This clonotype was counted a few times. V is TRBV28 and J is TRBJ2-7, with D possibly matching TRBD1 (6 bases). The ends were cut back, 6 bases at V and 1 base at J, with 16 bases in the middle. CDR1 MDHEN and CDR2 SYDVKM come from the germline V gene. The CDR3 has 15 amino acids. CDR3 in amino acids: CASSLGGFSSYEQYV. CDR3 in DNA: TGTGCCAGCAGCCTAGGGGGATTCTCTTCCTACGAGCAGTACGTC.

This chain links TRBV7-8 with TRBJ2-3, with 10 bases lining up with TRBD1. The length of the CDR3 is 17 residues. J lost 3 bases, V lost 4 bases, and 10 bases had no gene match. Germline V gene lookup returns CDR1 SGHVS and CDR2 FQNEAQ. CDR3 sequence (DNA): TGTGCCAGCAGCTACCCCGGGACAGGGGAAGGAACAGATACGCAGTATTTT. This codes for CASSYPGTGEGTDTQYF.

This clonotype was detected a few times. V gene TRBV12-3 or TRBV12-4 combines with J gene TRBJ1-1, with D uncertain. The V end lost 2 bases, the J end lost 7 bases, and 8 bases lay between the germline ends. The CDR3 sequence is 12 residues long. CDR3 in amino acids: CASSLNHLEAFF. CDR3 coding DNA: TGTGCCAGCAGTTTAAACCACCTTGAAGCTTTCTTT.

The chain has TRBV7-2 and TRBJ1-1; a possible D gene is TRBD1 (5 bases). The CDR3 has 14 residues. The germline CDR1 and CDR2 sequences are SGHTA and FQGNSA. Between the trimmed V and J ends, which lost 4 bases and 1 base, there was a span of 10 bases. In DNA, the CDR3 is TGTGCCAGCAGCTCAAGGGGTCGGAACACTGAAGCTTTCTTT. Translation gives CASSSRGRNTEAFF.

This clonotype was seen a handful of times. The chain uses TRBV4-2 and TRBJ2-5; D not resolved. This CDR3 has 16 residues. Trimming stripped 0 bases from V and 2 bases from J, with 13 bases between. From germline, CDR1 is LGHNA and CDR2 YNFKEQ. The CDR3 nucleotides read TGTGCCAGCAGCCAAGAGAGTCCCCGGGCTCAAGAGACCCAGTACTTC. It translates to CASSQESPRAQETQYF.

This clonotype was counted between two and nine times. This chain links TRBV7-7 with TRBJ2-3; no clear D. The CDR3 spans 15 residues. Germline loops: CDR1 SSHAT, CDR2 FNYEAQ (reference sequence). With 0 bases removed from V and 0 bases from J, the gap between germline ends came to 7 bases. CDR3 nucleotide sequence: TGTGCCAGCAGCTTAGCCTACACTAGCACAGATACGCAGTATTTT. It yields the protein CASSLAYTSTDTQYF.

The chain recombines TRBV20-1 with TRBJ1-1, with no clear D. Trimming shortened V by 3 bases and J by 3 bases, and 14 bases separated the two germline ends. This CDR3 has 14 residues. The V gene's germline CDR1 is DFQATT and CDR2 SNEGSKA (reference sequence). Here the CDR3 reads CSASSPGRDTEAFF. The CDR3 nucleotides read TGCAGTGCTAGCAGCCCGGGTAGGGACACTGAAGCTTTCTTT.

At least ten counts were recorded for this clonotype. The chain combines TRBV3-1 with TRBJ1-3; D gene unclear. The CDR3 contains 18 residues. Germline assignment: CDR1 LGHDT and CDR2 YNNKEL (reference sequence). V was clipped by 0 bases and J by 0 bases, with 15 bases between them. The CDR3, as DNA: TGTGCCAGCAGCCAAGATCTTACGCCGACTATCTCTGGAAACACCATATATTTT. Protein sequence: CASSQDLTPTISGNTIYF.

This clonotype was seen ten or more times. The J gene is TRBJ2-1, the V gene TRBV29-1; TRBD1 might be the D (5 bases). Germline lookup yields CDR1 SQVTM and CDR2 ANQGSEA. There are 13 residues in the CDR3. Trimming left V 7 bases short and J 5 bases short, with 15 bases between. CDR3 region: CSAMQDTNNEQFF. DNA of the CDR3: TGCAGCGCCATGCAGGACACTAACAATGAGCAGTTCTTC.

This clonotype occurred many times. The V gene is TRBV5-1, the J gene TRBJ2-3; 7 positions match TRBD1. J gave up 6 bases and V 5 bases, and 9 bases lay outside the gene matches. This CDR3 spans 14 amino acids. The germline V gene encodes CDR1 SGHRS and CDR2 YFSETQ. This CDR3 is CASRPWTGVDTQYF. The CDR3 DNA sequence: TGCGCCAGCAGACCCTGGACAGGTGTGGATACGCAGTATTTT.

The chain is built from TRBV4-2 and TRBJ2-2; 7 positions agree with TRBD2. Germline V gene lookup returns CDR1 LGHNA and CDR2 YNFKEQ. Trimming removed 1 base from V and 0 bases from J; junction bases left unmatched: 2. The CDR3 consists of 16 residues. In DNA, the CDR3 is TGTGCCAGCAGCCAAGGCGGGGGACCGAACACCGGGGAGCTGTTTTTT. Its translation: CASSQGGGPNTGELFF.

This clonotype was observed a few times. This chain links TRBV27 with TRBJ1-1, with D unresolved. V lost 2 bases to trimming and J lost 6 bases, with 19 bases between them. Germline values: CDR1 MNHEY, CDR2 SMNVEV (reference sequence). The CDR3 contains 16 residues. The CDR3 sequence is CASSLNQAEGLSEAFF. In DNA form, the CDR3 reads TGTGCCAGCAGTTTAAACCAGGCGGAGGGCCTCTCTGAAGCTTTCTTT.

This clonotype has at least ten counts. This rearrangement joins TRBV7-2 to TRBJ1-1; D is ambiguous. CDR1 and CDR2 (germline): SGHTA, FQGNSA. V shed 2 bases and J shed 7 bases, with 20 bases lying between them. The CDR3 length is 16 residues. The CDR3 DNA follows: TGTGCCAGCAGCTTACAAAATAGTTGGTCTGGGGTTGAAGCTTTCTTT. Residues: CASSLQNSWSGVEAFF.

V is TRBV3-1 and J is TRBJ2-7, with 8 bases that match TRBD2. The V and J ends lost 8 bases and 0 bases, in that order; junction bases with no gene match: 6. The CDR3 runs to 14 residues. Germline lookup yields CDR1 LGHDT and CDR2 YNNKEL (reference sequence). This CDR3 is CASSGGWGSYEQYF. The CDR3 region has the DNA TGTGCCAGCTCGGGGGGGTGGGGCTCCTACGAGCAGTACTTC.

Ten or more counts support this clonotype. The rearrangement links TRBV9 to TRBJ2-5; no clear D gene. Per germline, CDR1 SGDLS and CDR2 YYNGEE. Trimming pared 0 bases from V and 4 bases from J, leaving 4 bases between. This CDR3 is built from 12 residues. The CDR3 reads CASSVEGETQYF. The CDR3 DNA sequence: TGTGCCAGCAGCGTAGAGGGAGAGACCCAGTACTTC.

The chain combines TRBV14 with TRBJ2-1; maybe TRBD1 (5 bases). Trimming left V 0 bases short and J 5 bases short, with 11 bases between. Germline-derived CDR1 and CDR2 are SGHDN and FVKESK. This CDR3 has 15 residues. CDR3 sequence (DNA): TGTGCCAGCAGCCAAGAAGGGGAAATAAACAATGAGCAGTTCTTC. It is translated as CASSQEGEINNEQFF.